What follows are 11 T cell receptor beta chains derived from one specimen sequenced in a study of OX40 agonist ivuxolimab in advanced cancers. The assay was immunoSEQ multiplex PCR, and TCRdb's table has in-frame clones only and misses some. Counted here are nearly 35,000 clones, approximately 92% occurring once; the ten biggest clones make up around 30%. Specimen: CD4+ or CD8+ T cells sorted from blood, collected in a trial of the OX40 agonist ivuxolimab. These receptor sequences come from an adult with an advanced solid tumor such as melanoma, head and neck, liver or kidney cancer.

V usage is TRBV5-6 and J usage is TRBJ2-5; tentatively, D is TRBD1 (5 bases). The CDR3 is 15 residues long. With 2 bases removed from V and 3 bases from J, the gap between germline ends came to 14 bases. CDR1 and CDR2 from the germline V gene are SGHDT and YYEEEE. CDR3 residues: CASSFSGFGEETQYF. The CDR3 bases are TGTGCCAGCAGCTTCTCAGGGTTCGGCGAAGAGACCCAGTACTTC.

This rearrangement joins TRBV10-3 to TRBJ1-2; D is unclear. CDR1 is ENHRY and CDR2 is SYGVKD in the germline V gene. V lost 4 bases, J lost 8 bases, and 17 bases lay in between. The CDR3 length is 14 residues. CDR3 nucleotides: TGTGCCATCAGTGGAGACCCTCCCCCCATGGGCTACACCTTC. As protein: CAISGDPPPMGYTF.

The J gene is TRBJ2-4, the V gene TRBV18, with 10 bases lining up with TRBD1. CDR3 size: 15 residues. Germline CDR1 and CDR2: KGHSH and LQKENI. V shed 1 base and J 4 bases; nucleotides not matched to a gene: 1. Here the CDR3 DNA reads TGTGCCAGCTCACCACGGACAGGGGGGAAAAACATTCAGTACTTC. This sequence encodes CASSPRTGGKNIQYF. Complete variable domain (other parts from reference TRBV18 and TRBJ2-4): NAGVMQNPRHLVRRRGQEARLRCSPMKGHSHVYWYRQLPEEGLKFMVYLQKENIIDESGMPKERFSAEFPKEGPSILRIQQVVRGDSAAYFCASSPRTGGKNIQYFGAGTRLSVL.

The rearrangement joins TRBV10-1 to TRBJ2-3; the match to TRBD2 covers 7 bases. The CDR3 consists of 13 residues. Germline lookup yields CDR1 WNHNN and CDR2 SYGVQD (reference sequence). The V segment lost 9 bases and the J segment 5 bases; nucleotides outside the gene matches: 8. CDR3 loop: CARTGRLVDTQYF. In nucleotides, the CDR3 is TGCGCCAGGACCGGGAGGTTGGTAGATACGCAGTATTTT.

The J gene is TRBJ2-3, the V gene TRBV6-5; no firm D call. Trimming left V 0 bases short and J 2 bases short, with 6 bases between. Germline values: CDR1 MNHEY, CDR2 SVGAGI. The CDR3 loop spans 14 amino acids. The chain's CDR3 is CASSYSRATDTQYF. The DNA of the CDR3 is TGTGCCAGCAGTTACTCGCGCGCCACAGATACGCAGTATTTT.

Written as DNA, the CDR3 is TGTGCCAGCAGTTTAGGCCCCGGGGGGGTTTTGAACACTGAAGCTTTCTTT. This codes for CASSLGPGGVLNTEAFF. The chain recombines TRBV27 with TRBJ1-1; D may be TRBD1 (5 bases). V was cut by 2 bases and J by 0 bases, with 16 bases left in between. CDR1 is MNHEY and CDR2 is SMNVEV in the germline V gene (reference sequence). The CDR3 consists of 17 residues.

The genes are TRBV19 and TRBJ2-5; tentatively, D is TRBD2 (6 bases). The CDR3 has 13 residues. CDR1 and CDR2 (germline): LNHDA, SQIVND (reference sequence). V lost 1 base and J 7 bases, leaving 10 bases between the germline ends. The DNA for the CDR3 is TGTGCCAGTAGTATAGGGCAGGAGGGGACCCAGTACTTC. Protein sequence: CASSIGQEGTQYF.

This chain connects TRBV21-1 to TRBJ2-2; the table's D call, TRBD1, has no DNA check behind it. TRBV21-1 is annotated as a pseudogene. This CDR3 region has 19 residues. CDR3 sequence reads: CASSKAQSSETGVPGELFF. CDR3 nucleotides: TGTGCCAGCAGCAAAGCGCAATCATCCGAGACAGGGGTCCCCGGGGAGCTGTTTTTT.

This clone was observed a single time. This chain uses TRBV10-2 with TRBJ1-1, with D possibly matching TRBD1 (5 bases). Per germline, CDR1 WSHSY and CDR2 SAAADI. CDR3 length: 17 amino acids. Trimming removed 3 bases at V and 6 bases at J, with 23 bases between. DNA for the CDR3: TGCGCCAGCAGTGACGCTCTCGCAGGGTCTGAGGACCCTGAAGCTTTCTTT. Translated, it gives CASSDALAGSEDPEAFF.

The genes are TRBV7-9 and TRBJ2-2; D gene ambiguous. CDR1 and CDR2 (germline): SEHNR, FQNEAQ (reference sequence). This CDR3 is built from 15 residues. V lost 1 base and J lost 2, with 8 bases in between. The chain's CDR3 is CASSLVAANTGELFF. CDR3 nucleotides: TGTGCCAGCAGCTTAGTGGCAGCTAACACCGGGGAGCTGTTTTTT. Complete variable domain (other parts from reference TRBV7-9 and TRBJ2-2): DTGVSQNPRHKITKRGQNVTFRCDPISEHNRLYWYRQTLGQGPEFLTYFQNEAQLEKSRLLSDRFSAERPKGSFSTLEIQRTEQGDSAMYLCASSLVAANTGELFFGEGSRLTVL.

The V call is TRBV29-1, the J call TRBJ1-1; D unclear. CDR1 SQVTM and CDR2 ANQGSEA come from the germline V gene. V was pared by 6 bases and J by 5 bases, with 19 bases between. The CDR3 is made up of 14 amino acids. The CDR3 DNA reads as TGCAGCGTGACCGGGGTCCCTAGTAGGACTGAAGCTTTCTTT. Translation: CSVTGVPSRTEAFF.